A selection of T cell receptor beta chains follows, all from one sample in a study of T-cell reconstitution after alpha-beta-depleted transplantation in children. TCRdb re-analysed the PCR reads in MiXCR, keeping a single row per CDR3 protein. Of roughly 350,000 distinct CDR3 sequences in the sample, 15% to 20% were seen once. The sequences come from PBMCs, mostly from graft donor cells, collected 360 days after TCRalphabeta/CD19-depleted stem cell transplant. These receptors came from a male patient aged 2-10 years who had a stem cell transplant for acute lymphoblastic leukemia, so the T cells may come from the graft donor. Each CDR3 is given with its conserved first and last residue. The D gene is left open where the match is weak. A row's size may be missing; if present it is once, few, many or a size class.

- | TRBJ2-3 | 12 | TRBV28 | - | CASSFLSDTQYF | TGTGCCAGCAGTTTCCTGTCAGATACGCAGTATTTT
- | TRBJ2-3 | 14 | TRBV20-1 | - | CSAAEGHGTDTQYF | TGCAGTGCTGCGGAGGGGCACGGCACAGATACGCAGTATTTT
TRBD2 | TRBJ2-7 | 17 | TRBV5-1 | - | CASSLAFRGERAYEQYF | TGCGCCAGCAGCTTGGCATTTCGGGGGGAGAGGGCCTACGAGCAGTACTTC
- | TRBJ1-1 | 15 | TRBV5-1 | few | CASSLYGNRDTEAFF | TGCGCCAGCAGCTTGTATGGGAATAGGGACACTGAAGCTTTCTTT
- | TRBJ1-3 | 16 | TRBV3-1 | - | CASSPFGRVSGNTIYF | TGTGCCAGCAGCCCCTTCGGGAGGGTCTCTGGAAACACCATATATTTT
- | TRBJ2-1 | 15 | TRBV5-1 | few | CASSPRPSSDNEQFF | TGCGCCAGCAGCCCCCGGCCATCTAGCGACAATGAGCAGTTCTTC
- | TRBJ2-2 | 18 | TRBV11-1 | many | CASSLWGLEVENTGELFF | TGTGCCAGCAGCTTATGGGGTCTGGAGGTCGAGAACACCGGGGAGCTGTTTTTT
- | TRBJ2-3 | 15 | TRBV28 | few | CASSPRGAVGDTQYF | TGTGCCAGCAGTCCTCGGGGGGCGGTCGGTGATACGCAGTATTTT
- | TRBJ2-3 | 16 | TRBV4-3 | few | CASSQGRPGFTDTQYF | TGCGCCAGCAGCCAAGGACGGCCGGGCTTCACAGATACGCAGTATTTT
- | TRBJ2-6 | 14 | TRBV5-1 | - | CASSRTAGANVLTF | TGCGCCAGCAGCCGGACAGCTGGGGCCAACGTCCTGACTTTC
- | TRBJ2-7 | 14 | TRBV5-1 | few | CASSFDGLGYEQYF | TGCGCCAGCAGCTTCGATGGTCTGGGTTACGAGCAGTACTTC
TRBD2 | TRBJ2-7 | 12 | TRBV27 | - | CASSQRGGEQYF | TGTGCCAGCAGCCAGCGGGGGGGCGAGCAGTACTTC
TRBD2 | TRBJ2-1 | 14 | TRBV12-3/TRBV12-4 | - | CASILAGGYNEQFF | TGTGCCAGCATCCTAGCGGGAGGGTACAATGAGCAGTTCTTC
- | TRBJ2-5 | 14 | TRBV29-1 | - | CSVFKKGTRETQYF | TGCAGCGTATTTAAAAAGGGGACCAGAGAGACCCAGTACTTC
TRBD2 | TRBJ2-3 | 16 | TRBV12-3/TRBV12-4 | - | CASTVTGDYSTDTQYF | TGTGCCAGCACCGTGACGGGGGACTACAGCACAGATACGCAGTATTTT
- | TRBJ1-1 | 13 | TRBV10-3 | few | CAIRRDRNTEAFF | TGTGCCATCAGGAGAGACAGGAACACTGAAGCTTTCTTT
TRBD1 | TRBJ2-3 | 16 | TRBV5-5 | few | CASSFSDRDFADTQYF | TGTGCCAGCAGCTTTTCGGACAGGGACTTCGCAGATACGCAGTATTTT
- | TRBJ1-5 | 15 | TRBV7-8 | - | CASSLRREWSQPQHF | TGTGCCAGCAGCTTAAGGAGGGAGTGGTCCCAGCCCCAGCATTTT
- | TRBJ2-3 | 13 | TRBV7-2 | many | CASSLDPSKTQYF | TGTGCCAGCAGCTTAGACCCTAGTAAAACGCAGTATTTT
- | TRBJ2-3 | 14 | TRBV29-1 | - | CSVEAWRATDTQYF | TGCAGCGTTGAAGCTTGGAGGGCCACAGATACGCAGTATTTT
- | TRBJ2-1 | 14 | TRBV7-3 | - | CASSLNSLYNEQFF | TGTGCCAGCAGCTTAAATAGCCTATACAATGAGCAGTTCTTC
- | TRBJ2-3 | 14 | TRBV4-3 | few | CASSQDAFSYTQYF | TGCGCCAGCAGCCAAGATGCGTTCAGTTATACGCAGTATTTT
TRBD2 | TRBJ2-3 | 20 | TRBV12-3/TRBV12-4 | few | CASSLWTGTSGTGLTDTQYF | TGTGCCAGCAGTCTCTGGACAGGGACTAGCGGGACGGGGTTGACAGATACGCAGTATTTT
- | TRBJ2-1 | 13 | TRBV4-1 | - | CASSQDRGDEQFF | TGCGCCAGCAGCCAAGATCGTGGGGATGAGCAGTTCTTC
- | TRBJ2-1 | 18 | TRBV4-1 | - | CASSQDPGASGEYNEQFF | TGCGCCAGCAGCCAAGATCCGGGGGCCAGCGGCGAATACAATGAGCAGTTCTTC
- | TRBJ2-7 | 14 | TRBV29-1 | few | CSVVDRQIGYEQYF | TGCAGCGTAGTTGACAGACAAATCGGGTACGAGCAGTACTTC
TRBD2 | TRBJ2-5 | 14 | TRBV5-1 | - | CASNGAGGRETQYF | TGCGCCAGCAACGGGGCCGGGGGGAGAGAGACCCAGTACTTC
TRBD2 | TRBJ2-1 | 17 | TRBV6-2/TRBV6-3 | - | CASSYSRSGSIRNEQFF | TGTGCCAGCAGTTACAGTCGGAGCGGGAGTATTAGGAATGAGCAGTTCTTC